This T cell receptor beta chain comes out of a study of CD8 T cells in Susac syndrome. Whole-study results and caveats: As acknowledged by the study, its TCR sequencing and HLA analysis included a relatively small number of individuals.

In regard to this clonotype: Its antigen is still unknown.

Sequencing of TCR beta covered CD8+ and CD4+ T cells obtained from blood. Negative isolation yielded CD8+ and CD4+ T cells; FACS enriched TEMRA cells. It was with random hexamers that about 0.45 to 1 ug RNA was reverse transcribed. Coverage of TCR beta CDR3 amplification by immunoSEQ multiplex PCR extended to 54 Vbeta and 13 Jbeta. From the immunoSEQ multiplex PCR reads, TCRdb called clonotypes with MiXCR, one entry per CDR3 protein. The top ten clones hold 0.09% to 0.15% of a sample with 120,000 or so distinct CDR3 sequences, about 95% of them seen once. The V gene end was trimmed by 4 bases and the J gene end by 4 bases; junction bases not matched to a gene: 6. The CDR3 extends over 14 amino acids. The V gene's germline CDR1 is SGHAT and CDR2 FQNNGV.

The source is a human donor in good health. Source material: CD4+ T cells from PBMCs. The chain recombines TRBV11-2 with TRBJ2-5, with 7 nucleotides matching TRBD1. CDR3 DNA sequence: TGTGCCAGCAGCTCCCCGGGACAGTTAGAGACCCAGTACTTC. This gives the protein CASSSPGQLETQYF. Together with reference TRBV11-2 and TRBJ2-5, the CDR3 gives the full variable domain: EAGVAQSPRYKIIEKRQSVAFWCNPISGHATLYWYQQILGQGPKLLIQFQNNGVVDDSQLPKDRFSAERLKGVDSTLKIQPAKLEDSAVYLCASSSPGQLETQYFGPGTRLLVL.